This T cell receptor beta chain was retrieved from a study of CD4 and CD8 cells across lung adenocarcinoma regions. There are a few counts of this clonotype. Donors had localized lung adenocarcinoma, a non-small cell lung cancer. Germline CDR1 and CDR2: LGHNA and YNFKEQ. With V trimmed by 6 bases and J by 6 bases, 6 bases remained unmatched. CDR3 length: 15 amino acids. TCRdb re-analysed the PCR reads in MiXCR, keeping a single row per CDR3 protein. The table lists tens of thousands of distinct CDR3 sequences, approximately 52% of them singletons. The gene calls are TRBV4-2 and TRBJ2-1; 12 bases map to TRBD2. The sequenced sample consisted of CD8+ T cells from the center of a lung tumor. This receptor was taken from a female donor with lung adenocarcinoma. The CD4 and CD8 labels of this study may be unreliable. Here the CDR3 reads CASRGTSGFINEQFF. The CDR3 nucleotides are TGTGCCAGCAGGGGGACTAGCGGGTTCATCAATGAGCAGTTCTTC.